Presented here are 21 T cell receptor beta chains from one specimen sequenced in a study of control samples from healthy donors and cancer patients. The data were produced by immunoSEQ multiplex PCR, yet TCRdb's version contains in-frame clones alone and is incomplete. The repertoire holds 75,000 to 90,000 clones, with about 84% as singletons. Sequenced sample: blood. Every receptor here comes from a middle-aged woman in good health.

As concerns this clone: This likely comes from a read error, as the CDR3 has no conserved phenylalanine or tryptophan at its end. V usage is TRBV5-4 and J usage is TRBJ1-1, with D maybe TRBD1 (5 bases). Trimming took 1 base from V and 0 from J, leaving 7 bases between them. This CDR3 contains 14 residues. Germline V gives CDR1 SGHNT, CDR2 YYREEE (reference sequence). The CDR3 sequence: CASSLWGLNTEAFC. The CDR3 DNA reads as TGTGCCAGCAGCTTGTGGGGCCTGAACACTGAAGCTTTCTGT.

V usage is TRBV10-3 and J usage is TRBJ2-1; 8 nucleotides line up with TRBD1. The CDR3 runs 15 residues. V lost 2 bases, J lost 2 bases, and 2 bases stayed unmatched. Germline V gene sequence: CDR1 ENHRY, CDR2 SYGVKD. The CDR3 DNA reads as TGTGCCATCAGTGAGGGACAGGGAGCCTACAATGAGCAGTTCTTC. It is translated as CAISEGQGAYNEQFF.

The chain is built from TRBV10-3 and TRBJ1-4; 7 nucleotides line up with TRBD1. This CDR3 has 14 amino acids. V lost 4 bases to trimming and J lost 12 bases; unmatched junction nucleotides: 11. Per the germline V gene, CDR1 is ENHRY and CDR2 is SYGVKD. The CDR3 here is CAISGQGTNEELFF. The CDR3 DNA reads as TGTGCCATCAGTGGACAGGGAACCAATGAGGAACTGTTTTTT.

This rearrangement joins TRBV9 to TRBJ1-2; D unclear. V lost 3 bases and J 2 bases, leaving 8 bases between the germline ends. The CDR3 length is 13 residues. Germline-derived CDR1 and CDR2 are SGDLS and YYNGEE. The CDR3: CASSGEVNYGYTF. CDR3 nucleotide sequence: TGTGCCAGCAGCGGGGAGGTAAACTATGGCTACACCTTC.

The CDR3 sequence is CATSISRGLGEKLFF. In DNA, the CDR3 is TGTGCCACCAGCATATCCAGGGGGCTGGGTGAAAAACTGTTTTTT. V gene TRBV15 combines with J gene TRBJ1-4, with 8 bases matching TRBD1. This CDR3 has 15 amino acids. CDR1 is LNHNV and CDR2 is YYDKDF in the germline V gene (reference sequence). V was pared by 4 bases and J by 7 bases, with 8 bases of the junction left unmatched.

The rearrangement links TRBV10-3 to TRBJ1-2; TRBD1 agrees at 9 bases. V dropped 6 bases and J dropped 5; count of bases not matched to a gene: 13. CDR3 length equals 16 residues. Germline V gene data show CDR1 as ENHRY and CDR2 as SYGVKD. The CDR3 DNA reads TGTGCCATCAGGACCGACGCGACAGGGGGATGGTATGGCTACACCTTC. Its translation: CAIRTDATGGWYGYTF.

The rearrangement uses TRBV25-1 and TRBJ1-2, with TRBD1 identical over 10 bases. This CDR3 contains 15 residues. Germline CDR1 reads MGHDK; CDR2 reads SYGVNS. With V trimmed by 5 bases and J by 8 bases, 11 bases remained unmatched. The CDR3 sequence: CASSPGGQGPDGYTF. The CDR3 DNA reads TGTGCCAGCAGTCCTGGGGGACAGGGGCCGGACGGCTACACCTTC.

This clone has just one count. The V gene is TRBV30, the J gene TRBJ1-1; D unresolved. V lost 1 base and J lost 5, with 8 bases in between. CDR3 size: 12 residues. Germline V lookup: CDR1 GTSNPN, CDR2 SVGIG (reference sequence). CDR3 amino acids: CAWSGMRTEAFF. In nucleotides, the CDR3 is TGTGCCTGGAGTGGGATGAGGACTGAAGCTTTCTTT.

The chain employs TRBV30 and TRBJ2-2; TRBD1 matches at 8 bases. The CDR3 sequence is 12 residues long. CDR1 and CDR2 from the germline V gene are GTSNPN and SVGIG (reference sequence). V lost 5 bases to trimming and J lost 6 bases; unmatched junction nucleotides: 2. CDR3 amino acids: CAWSTGAGELFF. The CDR3 DNA follows: TGTGCCTGGTCGACAGGGGCCGGGGAGCTGTTTTTT. Drawing the rest from reference TRBV30 and TRBJ2-2, the complete variable domain is SQTIHQWPATLVQPVGSPLSLECTVEGTSNPNLYWYRQAAGRGLQLLFYSVGIGQISSEVPQNLSASRPQDRQFILSSKKLLLSDSGFYLCAWSTGAGELFFGEGSRLTVL.

This clone has just one count. The V call is TRBV4-3, the J call TRBJ1-4; 9 bases map to TRBD1. Germline CDR1 LGHNA, CDR2 YSLEER. The V and J ends lost 1 base and 6 bases, in that order; junction bases with no gene match: 6. This CDR3 spans 16 amino acids. The CDR3 bases are TGCGCCAGCAGCCAAGGCCCACAGGGGGCGGATGAAAAACTGTTTTTT. Translation: CASSQGPQGADEKLFF.

The chain uses TRBV27 and TRBJ1-1, with D perhaps TRBD1 (6 bases). This CDR3 has 18 amino acids. In germline, CDR1 is MNHEY, CDR2 SMNVEV (reference sequence). Trimming took 10 bases from V and 8 from J, leaving 35 bases between them. This CDR3 is CAIPLVRGTVSRNSEAFF. In nucleotides, the CDR3 is TGTGCCATTCCGTTGGTAAGGGGGACGGTGTCTAGGAACTCCGAAGCTTTCTTT.

V is TRBV7-9 and J is TRBJ1-2, with D unresolved. In germline, CDR1 is SEHNR, CDR2 FQNEAQ (reference sequence). The CDR3 has 12 amino acids. Trimming stripped 3 bases from V and 7 bases from J, with 9 bases between. DNA of the CDR3: TGTGCCAGCAGCTTGATTTCCGCTGGCTACACCTTC. The encoded protein is CASSLISAGYTF.

V usage is TRBV29-1 and J usage is TRBJ2-5; 10 bases fit TRBD1. Germline loops: CDR1 SQVTM, CDR2 ANQGSEA. Trimming at V came to 5 bases and at J to 3 bases, leaving 3 bases not matched to a gene. The CDR3 runs 13 residues. The CDR3 bases are TGCAGCGTTCCGACAGGGGGCAAAGAGACCCAGTACTTC. Its translation is CSVPTGGKETQYF.

The chain couples TRBV4-3 to TRBJ2-5; D unresolved. V gave up 0 bases and J gave up 5 bases, with 7 bases separating them. There are 13 residues in the CDR3. CDR1 is LGHNA and CDR2 is YSLEER in the germline V gene. This chain's CDR3 is CASSQDRIETQYF. The CDR3 coding sequence is TGCGCCAGCAGCCAAGATAGGATTGAGACCCAGTACTTC.

CDR3 DNA: TGCGCCAGCAGCTTGCAGGGGGCCTCTGACGAGCAGTACTTC. It yields the protein CASSLQGASDEQYF. The chain recombines TRBV5-1 with TRBJ2-7; the match to TRBD1 covers 8 bases. The CDR3 extends over 14 amino acids. V lost 1 base to trimming and J lost 5 bases; unmatched junction nucleotides: 5. Germline lookup yields CDR1 SGHRS and CDR2 YFSETQ.

The rearrangement uses TRBV10-3 and TRBJ2-5; D perhaps matches TRBD1 (6 bases). Germline values: CDR1 ENHRY, CDR2 SYGVKD. V lost 3 bases, J lost 7 bases, and 12 bases lay in between. CDR3 length: 13 amino acids. CDR3 in DNA: TGTGCCATCAGTGAAGGGGGAACGGGGACCCAGTACTTC. It encodes CAISEGGTGTQYF.

The J gene is TRBJ2-7, the V gene TRBV4-1; D not certain. This CDR3 spans 13 amino acids. The V gene's germline CDR1 is MGHRA and CDR2 YSYEKL. The V end was cut by 2 bases, the J end by 3 bases, with 8 bases between. The CDR3 sequence is CASSQSTDYEQYF. The CDR3 region has the DNA TGCGCCAGCAGCCAATCTACAGACTACGAGCAGTACTTC.

The chain combines TRBV14 with TRBJ1-6; 9 bases agree with TRBD1. Germline V gives CDR1 SGHDN, CDR2 FVKESK. The junction had 9 bases not matched to a gene; V was cut back by 3 bases and J by 3 bases. CDR3 length equals 18 residues. This chain's CDR3 is CASSHKDRGVGYNSPLHF. In nucleotides, the CDR3 is TGTGCCAGCAGCCACAAAGACAGGGGGGTCGGCTATAATTCACCCCTCCACTTT.

The sample holds a few counts of this clone. The chain is built from TRBV4-3 and TRBJ1-1, with no clear D. The CDR3 runs to 13 residues. Trimming took 6 bases from V and 0 from J, leaving 8 bases between them. Germline lookup yields CDR1 LGHNA and CDR2 YSLEER. The CDR3 region has the DNA TGCGCCAGCAGGATGGACCTGAACACTGAAGCTTTCTTT. Its protein product is CASRMDLNTEAFF.

In nucleotides, the CDR3 is TGTGCCAGCTCATCCTACAATGCAGGGAACACTGAAGCTTTCTTT. Translating it yields CASSSYNAGNTEAFF. The chain joins TRBV18 to TRBJ1-1; D is ambiguous. The V gene's germline CDR1 is KGHSH and CDR2 LQKENI. There are 15 residues in the CDR3. V was pared by 5 bases and J by 1 base, with 14 bases between.

The rearrangement joins TRBV5-8 to TRBJ2-1; TRBD2 might be the D (6 bases). Trimming stripped 4 bases from V and 8 bases from J, with 13 bases between. This CDR3 region has 13 residues. In germline, CDR1 is SGHTS, CDR2 YDEGEE. CDR3 sequence reads: CASSPTSPDEQFF. In DNA, the CDR3 is TGTGCCAGCAGCCCTACTAGCCCCGATGAGCAGTTCTTC.